This T cell receptor (beta chain) was sequenced during a study of T cells after yellow fever vaccination. This clonotype has a handful of counts. One end of the junction is discordant with germline, which a read error may explain. Via MiXCR, TCRdb re-called the 5' RACE reads, giving one row per CDR3 protein. This sample has a few hundred thousand distinct CDR3 sequences, with under 25% found just once. Germline CDR1 SQVTM, CDR2 ANQGSEA. The CDR3 sequence is 12 residues long. The rearrangement links TRBV29-1 to TRBJ2-7; 7 bases align to TRBD2. This TCR was recovered from a man aged 25 to 40 who received the YFV17D yellow fever vaccine. Source: PBMCs, taken 15 days after the yellow fever booster vaccination. CDR3 in amino acids: CSVVTPAGPFLF. CDR3 sequence (DNA): TGCAGCGTTGTAACCCCAGCGGGGCCGTTCCTCTTC.